What follows describes a single TCR beta chain. Its antigen is not known. Sequencing used immunoSEQ multiplex PCR; TCRdb keeps in-frame clones, though not all of them. In the table there are approximately 17,000 clones, around nine tenths of which are singletons. This entry belongs to a study of immune evolution from preneoplasia to lung adenocarcinoma. Overall study findings and caveats: Normal lung had the highest top T cell clone frequencies. Clonality was highest in normal lung, lower in later-stage lesions apparently.

This TCR was recovered from a person aged 65 to 85 with invasive lung adenocarcinoma. The sample comprised FFPE invasive lung adenocarcinoma tissue.

CDR3 coding DNA: TGTGCCAGCACCCGGCGGGACGGAGACATGAAAAAACTGTTTTTT. It translates to CASTRRDGDMKKLFF. The chain carries TRBV5-4 and TRBJ1-4, with D maybe TRBD1 (5 bases). The CDR3 consists of 15 residues. Germline loops: CDR1 SGHNT, CDR2 YYREEE (reference sequence). V was trimmed by 6 bases and J by 9 bases, leaving 21 bases between them. The whole variable domain, remainder taken from reference TRBV5-4 and TRBJ1-4, is ETGVTQSPTHLIKTRGQQVTLRCSSQSGHNTVSWYQQALGQGPQFIFQYYREEENGRGNFPPRFSGLQFPNYSSELNVNALELDDSALYLCASTRRDGDMKKLFFGSGTQLSVL.